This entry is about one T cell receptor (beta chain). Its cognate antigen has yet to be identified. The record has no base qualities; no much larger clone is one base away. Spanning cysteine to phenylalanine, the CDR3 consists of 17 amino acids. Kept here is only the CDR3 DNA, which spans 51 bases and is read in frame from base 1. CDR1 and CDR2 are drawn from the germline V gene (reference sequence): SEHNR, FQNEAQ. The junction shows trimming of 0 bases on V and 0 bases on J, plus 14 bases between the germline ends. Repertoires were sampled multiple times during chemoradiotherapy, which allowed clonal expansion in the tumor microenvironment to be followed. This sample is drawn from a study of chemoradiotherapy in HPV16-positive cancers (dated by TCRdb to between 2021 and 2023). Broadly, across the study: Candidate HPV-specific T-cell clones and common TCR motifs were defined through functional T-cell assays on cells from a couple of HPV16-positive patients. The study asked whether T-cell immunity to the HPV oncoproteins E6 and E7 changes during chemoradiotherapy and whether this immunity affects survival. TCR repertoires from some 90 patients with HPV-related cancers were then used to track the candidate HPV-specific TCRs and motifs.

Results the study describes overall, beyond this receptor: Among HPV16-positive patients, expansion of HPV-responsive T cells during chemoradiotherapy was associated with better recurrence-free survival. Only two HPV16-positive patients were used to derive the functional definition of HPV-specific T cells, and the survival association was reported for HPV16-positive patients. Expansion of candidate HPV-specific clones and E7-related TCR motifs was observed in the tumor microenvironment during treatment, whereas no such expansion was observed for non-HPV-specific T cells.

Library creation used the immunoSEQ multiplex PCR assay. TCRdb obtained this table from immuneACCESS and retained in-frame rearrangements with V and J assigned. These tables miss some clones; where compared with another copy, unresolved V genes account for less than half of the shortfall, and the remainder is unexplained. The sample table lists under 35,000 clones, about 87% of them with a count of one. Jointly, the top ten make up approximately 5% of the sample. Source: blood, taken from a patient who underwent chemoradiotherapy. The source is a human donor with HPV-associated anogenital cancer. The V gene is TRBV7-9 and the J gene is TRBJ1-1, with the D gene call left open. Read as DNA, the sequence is TGTGCCAGCAGCTTAGCAACCGGACGGCTCATGAACACTGAAGCTTTCTTT. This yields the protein CASSLATGRLMNTEAFF.